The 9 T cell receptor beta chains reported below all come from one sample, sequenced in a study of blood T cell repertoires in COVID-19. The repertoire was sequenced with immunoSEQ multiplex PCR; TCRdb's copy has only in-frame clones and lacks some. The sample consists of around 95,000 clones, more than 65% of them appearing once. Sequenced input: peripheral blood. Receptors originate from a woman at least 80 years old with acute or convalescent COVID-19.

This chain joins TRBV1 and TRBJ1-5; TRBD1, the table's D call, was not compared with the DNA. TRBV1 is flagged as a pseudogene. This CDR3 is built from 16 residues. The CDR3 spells CTSSQPIQGVNQPQHF. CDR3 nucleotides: TGCACCAGCAGCCAACCCATACAGGGGGTCAATCAGCCCCAGCATTTT.

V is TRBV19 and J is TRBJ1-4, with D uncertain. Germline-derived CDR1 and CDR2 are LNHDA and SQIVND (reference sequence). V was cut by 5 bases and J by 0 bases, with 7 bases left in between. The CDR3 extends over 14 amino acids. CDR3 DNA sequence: TGTGCCAGTAGTGTCGGGGCAACTAATGAAAAACTGTTTTTT. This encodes CASSVGATNEKLFF.

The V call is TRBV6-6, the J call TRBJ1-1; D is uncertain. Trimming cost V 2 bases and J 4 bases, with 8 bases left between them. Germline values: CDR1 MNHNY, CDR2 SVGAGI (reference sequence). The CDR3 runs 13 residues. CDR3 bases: TGTGCCAGCAGTTACCCAGGCACCACTGAAGCTTTCTTT. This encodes CASSYPGTTEAFF.

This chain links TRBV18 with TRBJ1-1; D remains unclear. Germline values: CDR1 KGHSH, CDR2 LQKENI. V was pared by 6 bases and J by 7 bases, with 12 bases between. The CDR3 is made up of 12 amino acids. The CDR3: CASSPINREAFF. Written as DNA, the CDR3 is TGTGCCAGCTCGCCTATTAACCGTGAAGCTTTCTTT.

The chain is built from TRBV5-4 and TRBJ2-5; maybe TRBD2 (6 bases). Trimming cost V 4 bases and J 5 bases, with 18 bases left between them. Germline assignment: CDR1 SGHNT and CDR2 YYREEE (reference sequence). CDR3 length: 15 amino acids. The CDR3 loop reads CASSDNRPAGETQYF. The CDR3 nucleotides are TGTGCCAGCAGCGACAACAGACCTGCGGGGGAGACCCAGTACTTC.

The CDR3 DNA is TGTGCCAGCAGTTTAGGGGGACTAGCGGCGGCCACCGGGGAGCTGTTTTTT. This encodes CASSLGGLAAATGELFF. The rearrangement uses TRBV28 and TRBJ2-2; 11 bases map to TRBD2. The V gene's germline CDR1 is MDHEN and CDR2 SYDVKM. The length of the CDR3 is 17 residues. The junction had 6 bases not matched to a gene; V was cut back by 2 bases and J by 4 bases.

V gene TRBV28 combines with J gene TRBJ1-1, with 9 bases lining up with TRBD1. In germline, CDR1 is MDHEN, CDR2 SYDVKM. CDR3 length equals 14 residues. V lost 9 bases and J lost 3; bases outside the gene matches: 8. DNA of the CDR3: TGTGCCAGTTCGACAGGGGGATCGGACACTGAAGCTTTCTTT. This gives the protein CASSTGGSDTEAFF.

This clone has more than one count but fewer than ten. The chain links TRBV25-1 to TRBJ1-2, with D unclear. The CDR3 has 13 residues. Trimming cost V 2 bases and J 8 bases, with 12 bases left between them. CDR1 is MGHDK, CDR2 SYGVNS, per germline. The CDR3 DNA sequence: TGTGCCAGCAGTGAAACTTCTCGTTGGGGCTACACCTTC. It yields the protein CASSETSRWGYTF.

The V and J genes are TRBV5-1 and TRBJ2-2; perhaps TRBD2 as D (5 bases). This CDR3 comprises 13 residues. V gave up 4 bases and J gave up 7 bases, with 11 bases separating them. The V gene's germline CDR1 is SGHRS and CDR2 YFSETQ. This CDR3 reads CASSPGSSGELFF. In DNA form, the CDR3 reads TGCGCCAGCAGCCCGGGGTCAAGCGGGGAGCTGTTTTTT.